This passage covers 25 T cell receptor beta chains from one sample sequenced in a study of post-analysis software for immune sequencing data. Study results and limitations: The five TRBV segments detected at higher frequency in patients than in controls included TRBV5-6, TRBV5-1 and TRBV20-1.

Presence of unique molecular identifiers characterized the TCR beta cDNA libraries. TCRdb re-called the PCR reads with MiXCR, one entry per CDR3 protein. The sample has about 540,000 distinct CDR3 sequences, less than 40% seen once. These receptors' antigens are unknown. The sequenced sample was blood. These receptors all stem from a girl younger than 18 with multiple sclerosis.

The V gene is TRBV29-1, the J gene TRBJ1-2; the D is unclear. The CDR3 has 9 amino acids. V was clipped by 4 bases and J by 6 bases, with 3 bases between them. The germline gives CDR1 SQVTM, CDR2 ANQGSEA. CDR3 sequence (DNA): TGCAGCGTTGCAAATGGCTACACCTTC. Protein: CSVANGYTF.

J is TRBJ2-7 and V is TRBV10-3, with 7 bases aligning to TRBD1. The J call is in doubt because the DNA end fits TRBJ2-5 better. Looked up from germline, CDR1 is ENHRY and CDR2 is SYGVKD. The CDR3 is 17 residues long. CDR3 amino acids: CAISLQGLGSGEETQYF. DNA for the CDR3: TGTGCCATCAGTCTACAGGGGCTGGGCAGCGGTGAAGAGACCCAGTACTTC.

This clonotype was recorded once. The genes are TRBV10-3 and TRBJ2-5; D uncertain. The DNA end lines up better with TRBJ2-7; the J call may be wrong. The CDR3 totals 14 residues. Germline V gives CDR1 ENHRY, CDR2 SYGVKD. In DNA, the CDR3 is TGTGCCATCAAAGGTCCAGGAGATTCCAACGAGCAGTACTTC. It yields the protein CAIKGPGDSNEQYF.

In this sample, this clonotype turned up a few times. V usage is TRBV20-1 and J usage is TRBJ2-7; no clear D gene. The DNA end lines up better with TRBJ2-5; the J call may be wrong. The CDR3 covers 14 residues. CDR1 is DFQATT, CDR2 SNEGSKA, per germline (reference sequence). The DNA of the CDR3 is TGCAGTGCTAGAGATGGTTTGAAGCGAGAGACCCAGTACTTC. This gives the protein CSARDGLKRETQYF.

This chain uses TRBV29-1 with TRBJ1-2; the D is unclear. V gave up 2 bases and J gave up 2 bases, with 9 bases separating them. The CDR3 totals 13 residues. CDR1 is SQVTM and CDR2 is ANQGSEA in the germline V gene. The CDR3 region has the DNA TGCAGCGTTGAAACGGCGACAAACTATGGCTACACCTTC. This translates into CSVETATNYGYTF.

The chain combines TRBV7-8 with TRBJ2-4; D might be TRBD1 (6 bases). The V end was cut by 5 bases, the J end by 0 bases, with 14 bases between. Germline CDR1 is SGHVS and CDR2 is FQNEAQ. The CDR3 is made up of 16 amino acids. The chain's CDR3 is CASSLQGWVAKNIQYF. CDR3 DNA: TGTGCCAGCAGCCTACAGGGTTGGGTAGCCAAAAACATTCAGTACTTC.

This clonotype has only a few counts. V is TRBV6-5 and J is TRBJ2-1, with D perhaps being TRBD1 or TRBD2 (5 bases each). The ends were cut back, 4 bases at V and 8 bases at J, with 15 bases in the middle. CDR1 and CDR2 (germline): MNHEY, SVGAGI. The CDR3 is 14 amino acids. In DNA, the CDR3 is TGTGCCAGCAGTTCAACTAGGGGTGGGGATGAGCAGTTCTTC. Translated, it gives CASSSTRGGDEQFF.

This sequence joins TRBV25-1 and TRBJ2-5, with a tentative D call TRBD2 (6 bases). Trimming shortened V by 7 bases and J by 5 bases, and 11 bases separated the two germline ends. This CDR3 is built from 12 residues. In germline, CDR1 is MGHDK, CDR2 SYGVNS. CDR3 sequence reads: CASTRGGETQYF. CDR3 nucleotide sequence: TGTGCCAGCACCCGTGGGGGGGAGACCCAGTACTTC.

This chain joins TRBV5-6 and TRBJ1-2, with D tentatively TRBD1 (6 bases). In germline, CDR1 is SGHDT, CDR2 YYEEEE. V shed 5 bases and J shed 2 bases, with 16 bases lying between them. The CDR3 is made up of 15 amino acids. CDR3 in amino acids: CASRPPGGTNYGYTF. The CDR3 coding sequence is TGTGCCAGCAGACCCCCCGGGGGGACAAACTATGGCTACACCTTC.

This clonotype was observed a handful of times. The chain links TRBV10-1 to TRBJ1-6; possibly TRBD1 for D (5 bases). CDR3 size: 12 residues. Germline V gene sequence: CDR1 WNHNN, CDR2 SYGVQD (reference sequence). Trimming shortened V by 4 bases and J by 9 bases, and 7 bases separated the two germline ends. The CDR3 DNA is TGCGCCAGCAGTGTCGGGGGTTCACCCCTCCACTTT. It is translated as CASSVGGSPLHF.

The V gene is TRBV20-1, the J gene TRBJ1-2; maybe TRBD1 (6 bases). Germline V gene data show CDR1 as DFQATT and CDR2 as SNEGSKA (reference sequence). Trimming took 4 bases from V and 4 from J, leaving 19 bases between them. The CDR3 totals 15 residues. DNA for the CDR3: TGCAGTGCTACGGACGACGAGGGGGACGGCTATGGCTACACCTTC. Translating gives CSATDDEGDGYGYTF.

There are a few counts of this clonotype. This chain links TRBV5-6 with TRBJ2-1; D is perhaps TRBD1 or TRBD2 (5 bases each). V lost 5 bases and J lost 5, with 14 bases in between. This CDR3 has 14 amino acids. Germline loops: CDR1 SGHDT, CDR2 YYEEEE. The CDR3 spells CASRVWTGHNEQFF. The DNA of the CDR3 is TGTGCCAGCAGGGTATGGACGGGACACAATGAGCAGTTCTTC. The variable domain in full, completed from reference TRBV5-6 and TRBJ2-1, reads DAGVTQSPTHLIKTRGQQVTLRCSPKSGHDTVSWYQQALGQGPQFIFQYYEEEERQRGNFPDRFSGHQFPNYSSELNVNALLLGDSALYLCASRVWTGHNEQFFGPGTRLTVL.

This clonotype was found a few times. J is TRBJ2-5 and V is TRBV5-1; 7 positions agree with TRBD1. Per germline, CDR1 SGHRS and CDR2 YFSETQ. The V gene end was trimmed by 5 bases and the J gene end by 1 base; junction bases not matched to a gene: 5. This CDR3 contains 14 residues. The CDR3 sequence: CASRVTGFQETQYF. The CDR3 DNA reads TGCGCCAGCAGGGTGACAGGGTTCCAAGAGACCCAGTACTTC. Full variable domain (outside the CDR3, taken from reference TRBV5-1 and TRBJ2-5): KAGVTQTPRYLIKTRGQQVTLSCSPISGHRSVSWYQQTPGQGLQFLFEYFSETQRNKGNFPGRFSGRQFSNSRSEMNVSTLELGDSALYLCASRVTGFQETQYFGPGTRLLVL.

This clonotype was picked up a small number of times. This chain's CDR3 is CASRPDRVLGEQYF. The DNA of the CDR3 is TGCGCCAGCAGACCTGACAGGGTTCTGGGCGAGCAGTACTTC. The chain recombines TRBV5-1 with TRBJ2-7, with 7 bases matching TRBD1. Germline assignment: CDR1 SGHRS and CDR2 YFSETQ. The CDR3 is made up of 14 amino acids. Unmatched junction bases numbered 11, after V lost 5 bases and J lost 6 bases.

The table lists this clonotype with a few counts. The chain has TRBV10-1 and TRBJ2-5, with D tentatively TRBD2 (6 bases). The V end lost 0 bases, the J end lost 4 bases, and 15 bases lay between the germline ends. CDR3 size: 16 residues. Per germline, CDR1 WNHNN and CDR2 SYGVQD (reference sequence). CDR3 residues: CASSESTAGGLETQYF. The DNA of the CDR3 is TGCGCCAGCAGTGAGTCGACGGCAGGAGGGCTAGAGACCCAGTACTTC.

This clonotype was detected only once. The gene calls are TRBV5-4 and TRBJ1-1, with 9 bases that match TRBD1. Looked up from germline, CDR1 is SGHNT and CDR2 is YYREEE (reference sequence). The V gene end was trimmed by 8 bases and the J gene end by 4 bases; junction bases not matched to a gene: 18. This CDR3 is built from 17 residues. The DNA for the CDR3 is TGTGCCAGTCAACCCGGGACAGGGTTTATTCCGGGCACTGAAGCTTTCTTT. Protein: CASQPGTGFIPGTEAFF.

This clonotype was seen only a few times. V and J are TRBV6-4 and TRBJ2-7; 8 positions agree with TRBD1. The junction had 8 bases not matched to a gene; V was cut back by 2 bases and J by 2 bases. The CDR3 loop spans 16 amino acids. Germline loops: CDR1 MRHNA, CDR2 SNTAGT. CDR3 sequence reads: CASSDPRDRYTYEQYF. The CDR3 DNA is TGTGCCAGCAGTGACCCGCGGGACAGGTACACCTACGAGCAGTACTTC.

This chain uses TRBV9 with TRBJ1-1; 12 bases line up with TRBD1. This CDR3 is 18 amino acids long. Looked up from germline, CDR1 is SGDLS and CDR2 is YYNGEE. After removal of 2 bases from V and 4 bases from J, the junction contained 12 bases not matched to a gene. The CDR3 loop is CASSVASGQGAQVTEAFF. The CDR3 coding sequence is TGTGCCAGCAGCGTGGCCTCGGGACAGGGGGCGCAGGTCACTGAAGCTTTCTTT.

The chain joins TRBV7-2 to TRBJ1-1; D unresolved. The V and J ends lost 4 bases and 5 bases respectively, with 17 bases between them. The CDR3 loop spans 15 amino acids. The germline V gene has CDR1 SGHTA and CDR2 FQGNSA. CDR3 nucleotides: TGTGCCAGCAGCTCCAGCCACTCTTGGAGGACTGAAGCTTTCTTT. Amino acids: CASSSSHSWRTEAFF.

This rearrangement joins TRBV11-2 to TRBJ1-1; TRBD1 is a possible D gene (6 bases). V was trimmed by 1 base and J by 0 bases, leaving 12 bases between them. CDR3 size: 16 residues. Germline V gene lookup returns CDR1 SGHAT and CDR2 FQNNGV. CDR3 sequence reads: CASSLVGRGMNTEAFF. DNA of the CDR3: TGTGCCAGCAGCTTAGTCGGCAGGGGCATGAACACTGAAGCTTTCTTT.

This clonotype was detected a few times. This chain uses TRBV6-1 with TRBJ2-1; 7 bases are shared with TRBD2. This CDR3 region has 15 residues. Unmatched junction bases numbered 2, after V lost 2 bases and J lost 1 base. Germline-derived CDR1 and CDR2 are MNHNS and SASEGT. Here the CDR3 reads CASSEPGGSYNEQFF. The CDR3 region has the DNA TGTGCCAGCAGTGAACCGGGGGGTTCCTACAATGAGCAGTTCTTC.

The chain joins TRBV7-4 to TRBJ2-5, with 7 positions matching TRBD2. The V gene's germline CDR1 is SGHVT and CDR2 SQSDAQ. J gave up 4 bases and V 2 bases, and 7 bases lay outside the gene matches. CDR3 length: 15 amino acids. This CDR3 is CASSLLRGSLETQYF. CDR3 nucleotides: TGTGCCAGCAGCTTACTGCGGGGGTCTCTAGAGACCCAGTACTTC.

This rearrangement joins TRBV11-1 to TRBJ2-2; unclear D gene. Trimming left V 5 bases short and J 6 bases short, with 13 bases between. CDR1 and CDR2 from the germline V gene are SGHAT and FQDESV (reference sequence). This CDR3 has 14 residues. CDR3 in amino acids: CASSPLWGSGELFF. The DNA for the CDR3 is TGTGCCAGCAGCCCGTTATGGGGATCCGGGGAGCTGTTTTTT.

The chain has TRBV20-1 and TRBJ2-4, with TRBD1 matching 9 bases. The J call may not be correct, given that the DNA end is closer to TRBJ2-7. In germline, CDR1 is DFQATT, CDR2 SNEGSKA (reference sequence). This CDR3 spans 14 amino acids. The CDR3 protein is CSARDIQGAGEQYF. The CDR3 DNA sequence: TGCAGTGCTAGAGATATACAGGGGGCAGGCGAGCAGTACTTC.

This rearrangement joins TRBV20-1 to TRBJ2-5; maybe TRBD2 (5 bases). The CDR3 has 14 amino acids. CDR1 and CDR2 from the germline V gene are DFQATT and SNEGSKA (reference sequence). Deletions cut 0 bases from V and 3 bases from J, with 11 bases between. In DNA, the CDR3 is TGCAGTGCTAGAGATGAGGCCGGGGAAGAGACCCAGTACTTC. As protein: CSARDEAGEETQYF.